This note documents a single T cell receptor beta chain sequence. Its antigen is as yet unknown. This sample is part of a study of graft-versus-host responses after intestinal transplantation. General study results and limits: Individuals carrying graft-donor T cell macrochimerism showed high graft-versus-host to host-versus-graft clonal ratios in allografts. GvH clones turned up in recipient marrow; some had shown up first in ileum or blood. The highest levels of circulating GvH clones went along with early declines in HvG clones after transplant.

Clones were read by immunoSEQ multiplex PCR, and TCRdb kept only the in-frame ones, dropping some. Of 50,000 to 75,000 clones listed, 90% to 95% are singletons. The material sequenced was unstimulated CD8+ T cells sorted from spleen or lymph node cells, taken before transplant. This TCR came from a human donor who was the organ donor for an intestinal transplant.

The CDR3: CASSGLTGSYEQYF. CDR3 bases: TGTGCCAGCAGCGGCCTGACTGGATCCTACGAGCAGTACTTC. The chain carries TRBV7-9 and TRBJ2-7; D uncertain. The CDR3 has 14 amino acids. Deletions cut 5 bases from V and 1 base from J, with 12 bases between. Germline loops: CDR1 SEHNR, CDR2 FQNEAQ (reference sequence). Filled out from reference TRBV7-9 and TRBJ2-7, the complete variable domain reads DTGVSQNPRHKITKRGQNVTFRCDPISEHNRLYWYRQTLGQGPEFLTYFQNEAQLEKSRLLSDRFSAERPKGSFSTLEIQRTEQGDSAMYLCASSGLTGSYEQYFGPGTRLTVT.